These T cell receptor beta chains were read from a single sample in a study of post-analysis software for immune sequencing data. Using its own MiXCR run on the PCR reads, TCRdb lists one record per CDR3 protein. The sample lists hundreds of thousands of distinct CDR3 sequences, around 27% occurring once. Material: blood. The receptor set was obtained from a girl aged 5-17 years with multiple sclerosis. CDR3s include the opening cysteine and the closing phenylalanine or tryptophan. A D gene is named only where the DNA matches it firmly. Clone size is stated in some rows and not others, as once, few, many or a class when expanded.

V gene,D gene,clone size,J gene,CDR3 protein,CDR3 DNA
TRBV29-1,-,many,TRBJ2-1,CSVPGLTILNEQFF,TGCAGCGTACCGGGACTCACTATTTTAAATGAGCAGTTCTTC
TRBV6-6,-,-,TRBJ2-7,CASSESGEYERYF,TGTGCCAGCAGTGAGTCCGGGGAATACGAGCGGTACTTC
TRBV2,-,few,TRBJ1-2,CASRREAPRYYGYTF,TGTGCCAGCAGGAGGGAGGCCCCCCGCTACTATGGCTACACCTTC
TRBV7-2,-,-,TRBJ2-6,CASSLDPLSSGANVLTF,TGTGCCAGCAGCTTAGACCCGCTAAGCTCTGGGGCCAACGTCCTGACTTTC
TRBV3-1,-,-,TRBJ2-6,CASSQGRVIYYSGANVLTF,TGTGCCAGCAGCCAAGGTCGTGTCATCTACTACTCTGGGGCCAACGTCCTGACTTTC
TRBV4-3,-,-,TRBJ2-7,CASSQEVLLAGEQYF,TGCGCCAGCAGCCAAGAGGTGCTCTTGGCGGGCGAGCAGTACTTC
TRBV10-3,-,-,TRBJ2-1,CAIGPGSRNNEQFF,TGTGCCATCGGACCCGGGAGTAGGAACAATGAGCAGTTCTTC
TRBV6-5,-,few,TRBJ2-3,CASRAVRGKGTDTQYF,TGTGCCAGCAGGGCCGTTAGGGGAAAGGGCACAGATACGCAGTATTTT
TRBV7-8,-,few,TRBJ2-1,CASSFLPYNEQFF,TGTGCCAGCAGCTTCCTACCCTACAATGAGCAGTTCTTC
TRBV5-5,-,-,TRBJ2-1,CASRFDLGAYNEQFF,TGTGCCAGCAGATTCGACTTGGGGGCCTACAATGAGCAGTTCTTC
TRBV28,-,-,TRBJ1-1,CASRTVLRGFRERQNTEAFF,TGTGCCAGCAGAACAGTTTTGCGGGGCTTTAGGGAAAGACAGAACACTGAAGCTTTCTTT
TRBV6-5,-,-,TRBJ1-2,CASVRTVTDSGGYTF,TGTGCCAGCGTTAGGACAGTAACAGATTCTGGTGGCTACACCTTC
TRBV7-2,-,-,TRBJ2-2,CASSRSGTAGGELFF,TGTGCCAGCAGCAGATCCGGGACGGCGGGGGGGGAGCTGTTTTTT
TRBV12-3/TRBV12-4,TRBD2,-,TRBJ2-3,CASREPGHWTSGLYTDTQYF,TGTGCCAGCAGGGAACCGGGACACTGGACTAGCGGGCTCTACACAGATACGCAGTATTTT
TRBV7-2,TRBD1,-,TRBJ1-2,CASSRDRVDYGCTF,TGTGCCAGCAGCCGTGACAGGGTAGACTATGGCTGCACCTTC
TRBV5-1,-,-,TRBJ2-1,CASSAGPNNEQFF,TGCGCCAGCAGCGCGGGGCCAAACAATGAGCAGTTCTTC
TRBV5-1,TRBD1,-,TRBJ2-2,CASSFFDREIFGELFF,TGCGCCAGCAGCTTTTTTGACAGGGAAATATTCGGGGAGCTGTTTTTT
TRBV20-1,TRBD2,few,TRBJ2-5,CSARRIAGARETQYF,TGCAGTGCTAGGCGGATAGCGGGGGCGAGGGAGACCCAGTACTTC
TRBV4-1,-,many,TRBJ1-5,CASSPGTRGNQPQHF,TGCGCCAGCAGCCCGGGGACACGTGGCAATCAGCCCCAGCATTTT
TRBV7-2,TRBD2,many,TRBJ2-1,CASSLVVGGGAYNEQFF,TGTGCCAGCAGCTTAGTAGTTGGCGGGGGGGCTTACAATGAGCAGTTCTTC
TRBV6-5,TRBD1,-,TRBJ1-1,CASSYARGRMNTEAFF,TGTGCCAGCAGTTACGCCAGGGGGCGAATGAACACTGAAGCTTTCTTT
TRBV6-5,-,-,TRBJ2-3,CASSYRTNSTDTQYF,TGTGCCAGCAGTTACCGGACGAATAGCACAGATACGCAGTATTTT
TRBV20-1,-,many,TRBJ2-3,CSARDLLLSTDTQYF,TGCAGTGCTAGAGACCTTCTGCTCAGCACAGATACGCAGTATTTT
TRBV20-1,TRBD1,-,TRBJ1-2,CSPSTGLNYGYTF,TGCAGTCCTTCGACAGGGTTAAACTATGGCTACACCTTC
TRBV14,-,few,TRBJ2-7,CASSRSRYEQYF,TGTGCCAGCAGCCGTAGCAGGTACGAGCAGTACTTC
TRBV29-1,-,few,TRBJ2-5,CSVVSRQTQYF,TGCAGCGTTGTTTCGCGCCAGACCCAGTACTTC
TRBV10-3,-,few,TRBJ2-7,CAISESKSYEQYF,TGTGCCATCAGTGAGTCTAAGTCCTACGAGCAGTACTTC
TRBV15,TRBD1,-,TRBJ2-7,CATSRRGGTGHYEQYF,TGTGCCACCAGCAGACGAGGAGGGACAGGGCACTACGAGCAGTACTTC
TRBV20-1,-,-,TRBJ2-2,CSARDLKGELFF,TGCAGTGCTAGAGATCTGAAGGGGGAGCTGTTTTTT
TRBV20-1,TRBD1,-,TRBJ1-2,CSAPDRDRGKYGYTF,TGCAGTGCCCCCGACAGAGACAGGGGAAAGTATGGCTACACCTTC
TRBV20-1,TRBD2,-,TRBJ2-4,CSAISGALKNIQYF,TGCAGTGCTATTAGCGGGGCCCTCAAAAACATTCAGTACTTC
TRBV10-3,TRBD1,-,TRBJ2-1,CAISEQQGRYSYNEQFF,TGTGCCATCAGTGAGCAACAGGGGCGATACTCCTACAATGAGCAGTTCTTC
TRBV20-1,-,-,TRBJ1-5,CSARGTAKTSNQPQHF,TGCAGTGCTAGAGGGACGGCCAAGACTAGCAATCAGCCCCAGCATTTT
TRBV9,-,-,TRBJ1-1,CASSVGQRTEAFF,TGTGCCAGCAGCGTAGGGCAGAGAACTGAAGCTTTCTTT
TRBV19,-,-,TRBJ2-1,CASRRGASGYNEQFF,TGTGCCAGTAGAAGGGGGGCTAGCGGCTACAATGAGCAGTTCTTC
TRBV11-2,-,-,TRBJ2-7,CASSLGGQINEQYF,TGTGCCAGCAGCTTAGGCGGACAGATAAACGAGCAGTACTTC
TRBV7-9,-,few,TRBJ2-4,CASSPTNRDRQYF,TGTGCCAGCAGCCCTACGAACCGGGACCGGCAGTACTTC
TRBV6-5,-,-,TRBJ1-2,CASRTPDSSPRGYTF,TGTGCCAGCAGAACTCCTGACTCGTCACCTCGTGGCTACACCTTC
TRBV2,TRBD1,-,TRBJ2-1,CASYRQGTGWEQFF,TGTGCCAGTTATCGACAGGGGACTGGGTGGGAGCAGTTCTTC
TRBV6-2/TRBV6-3,-,few,TRBJ2-1,CASVTGSNEQFF,TGTGCCAGCGTTACCGGGAGTAATGAGCAGTTCTTC
TRBV4-3,TRBD1,many,TRBJ2-4,CASSPPGQGAKNIQYF,TGCGCCAGCAGCCCGCCCGGACAGGGGGCCAAAAACATTCAGTACTTC
TRBV20-1,-,once,TRBJ1-3,CSARDGAGAAGNTIYF,TGCAGTGCTAGAGATGGCGCAGGGGCGGCTGGAAACACCATATATTTT
TRBV6-5,TRBD2,-,TRBJ2-1,CASQPGGLAVEQFF,TGTGCCTCCCAACCTGGAGGACTAGCGGTTGAGCAGTTCTTC
TRBV3-1,-,few,TRBJ2-7,CASSHAAAHEQYF,TGTGCCAGCAGCCACGCCGCCGCCCACGAGCAGTACTTC
TRBV18,TRBD1,-,TRBJ1-1,CTSTRTGANTEAFF,TGTACCAGCACGCGGACAGGGGCTAACACTGAAGCTTTCTTT
TRBV6-6,-,few,TRBJ1-2,CASSPPRQASNYGYTF,TGTGCCAGCAGCCCCCCCCGACAGGCGAGTAACTATGGCTACACCTTC
TRBV4-3,TRBD2,-,TRBJ2-7,CASSQEFGLARKFYEQYF,TGCGCCAGCAGCCAAGAGTTCGGACTAGCGAGAAAGTTCTACGAGCAGTACTTC
TRBV11-2,TRBD2,few,TRBJ2-3,CASRSGSSRDTQYF,TGTGCCAGCCGGAGCGGGAGTTCGAGAGATACGCAGTATTTT
TRBV28,-,-,TRBJ1-1,CASSRVTEAFF,TGTGCCAGCAGCCGGGTCACTGAAGCTTTCTTT
TRBV5-1,-,-,TRBJ2-1,CASQLDNEQFF,TGCGCCAGTCAATTGGACAATGAGCAGTTCTTC
TRBV6-6,TRBD1,once,TRBJ1-2,CASSYSGQRYGYTF,TGTGCCAGCAGTTACTCGGGACAGAGATATGGCTACACCTTC
TRBV20-1,TRBD1,once,TRBJ2-5,CSAGRPGQGGETQYF,TGCAGTGCTGGGAGACCGGGACAGGGAGGAGAGACCCAGTACTTC
TRBV7-2,-,few,TRBJ2-1,CASSSDWGAREQFF,TGTGCCAGCAGCTCAGATTGGGGGGCCAGGGAGCAGTTCTTC
TRBV29-1,-,-,TRBJ2-3,CSVELFVAVTDTQYF,TGCAGCGTTGAATTGTTCGTGGCAGTCACAGATACGCAGTATTTT
TRBV5-6,-,-,TRBJ1-4,CASSSRYLQRNEKLFF,TGTGCCAGCAGCTCCCGATACCTCCAGCGAAATGAAAAACTGTTTTTT
TRBV7-2,-,-,TRBJ1-6,CASSLALGGAYNSPLHF,TGTGCCAGCAGCTTAGCGCTCGGGGGGGCCTATAATTCACCCCTCCACTTT
TRBV5-5,-,many,TRBJ2-1,CASSLEIAVYNEQFF,TGTGCCAGCAGCTTGGAGATAGCGGTATACAATGAGCAGTTCTTC
TRBV20-1,TRBD2,-,TRBJ2-1,CSASPSWASGFFDEQFF,TGCAGTGCCAGCCCGTCATGGGCTAGCGGGTTTTTCGATGAGCAGTTCTTC
TRBV6-6,-,-,TRBJ1-5,CASSYGPAYSNQPQHF,TGTGCCAGCAGTTACGGGCCAGCTTATAGCAATCAGCCCCAGCATTTT